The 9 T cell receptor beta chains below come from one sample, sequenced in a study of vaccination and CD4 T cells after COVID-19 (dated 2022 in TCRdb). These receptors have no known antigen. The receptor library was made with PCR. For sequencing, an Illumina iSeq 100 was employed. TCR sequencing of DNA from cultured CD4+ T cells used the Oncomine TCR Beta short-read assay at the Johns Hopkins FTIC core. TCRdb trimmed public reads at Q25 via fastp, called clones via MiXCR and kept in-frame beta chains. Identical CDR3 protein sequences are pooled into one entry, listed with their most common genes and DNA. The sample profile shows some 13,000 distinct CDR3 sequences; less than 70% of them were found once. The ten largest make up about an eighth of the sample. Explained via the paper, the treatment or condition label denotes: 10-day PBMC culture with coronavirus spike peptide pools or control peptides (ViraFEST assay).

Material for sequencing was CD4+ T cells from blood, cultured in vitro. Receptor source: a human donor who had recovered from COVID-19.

The CDR3 loop reads CASSLAGLTTEAFF. The CDR3 coding sequence is TGTGCCAGCAGCTTAGCGGGGTTAACCACTGAAGCTTTCTTT. The rearrangement links TRBV7-2 to TRBJ1-1; D is ambiguous. CDR1 and CDR2 from the germline V gene are SGHTA and FQGNSA. Trimming pared 0 bases from V and 4 bases from J, leaving 9 bases between. This CDR3 spans 14 amino acids.

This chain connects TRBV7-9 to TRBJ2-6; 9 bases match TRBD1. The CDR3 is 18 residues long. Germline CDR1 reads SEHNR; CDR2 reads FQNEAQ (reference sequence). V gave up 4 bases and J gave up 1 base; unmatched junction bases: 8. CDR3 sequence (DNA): TGTGCCAGCAGCTCGGCCGGGACAGGGATTTCTGGGGCCAACGTCCTGACTTTC. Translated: CASSSAGTGISGANVLTF.

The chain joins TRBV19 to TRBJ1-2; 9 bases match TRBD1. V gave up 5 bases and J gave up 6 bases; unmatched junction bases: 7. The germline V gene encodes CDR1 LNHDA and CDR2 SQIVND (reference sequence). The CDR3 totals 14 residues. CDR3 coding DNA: TGTGCCAGTAGTCCCGGACAGGGGCCCGATGGCTACACCTTC. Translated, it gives CASSPGQGPDGYTF.

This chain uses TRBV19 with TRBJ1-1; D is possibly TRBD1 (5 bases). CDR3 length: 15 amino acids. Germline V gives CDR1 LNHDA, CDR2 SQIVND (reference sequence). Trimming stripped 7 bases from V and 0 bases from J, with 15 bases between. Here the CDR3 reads CASTTVGALNTEAFF. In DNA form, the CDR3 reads TGTGCCAGTACTACCGTTGGGGCTCTGAACACTGAAGCTTTCTTT.

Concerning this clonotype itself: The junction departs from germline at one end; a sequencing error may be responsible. The CDR3 coding sequence is TGTGCTAGCAGCTTAGACCAAGTTTCCGAGCAGTACTTC. It is translated as CASSLDQVSEQYF. The rearrangement uses TRBV7-7 and TRBJ2-7, with D uncertain. The CDR3 runs to 13 residues. The germline gives CDR1 SSHAT, CDR2 FNYEAQ (reference sequence).

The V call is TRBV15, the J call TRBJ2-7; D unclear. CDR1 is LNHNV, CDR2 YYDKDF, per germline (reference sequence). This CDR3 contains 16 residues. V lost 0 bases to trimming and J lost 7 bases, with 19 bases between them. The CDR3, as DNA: TGTGCCACCAGCAGAGAGAGATCGGCATCCACCGGGGAGCAGTACTTC. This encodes CATSRERSASTGEQYF.

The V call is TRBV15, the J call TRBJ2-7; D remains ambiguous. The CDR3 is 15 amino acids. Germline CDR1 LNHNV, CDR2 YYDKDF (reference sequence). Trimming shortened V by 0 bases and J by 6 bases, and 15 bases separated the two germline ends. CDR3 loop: CATSRERNTLGEQYF. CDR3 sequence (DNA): TGTGCCACCAGCAGAGAACGAAACACGCTGGGCGAGCAGTACTTC. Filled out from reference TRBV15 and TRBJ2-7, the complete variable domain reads DAMVIQNPRYQVTQFGKPVTLSCSQTLNHNVMYWYQQKSSQAPKLLFHYYDKDFNNEADTPDNFQSRRPNTSFCFLDIRSPGLGDTAMYLCATSRERNTLGEQYFGPGTRLTVT.

CDR3 sequence (DNA): TGTGCCAGCAGCTCGAGAGGGTGGGAGACCCAGTACTTC. Amino acid sequence: CASSSRGWETQYF. The chain is built from TRBV25-1 and TRBJ2-5; D is possibly TRBD2 (5 bases). The CDR3 is 13 residues long. Germline V gene data show CDR1 as MGHDK and CDR2 as SYGVNS. V was trimmed by 6 bases and J by 5 bases, leaving 13 bases between them.

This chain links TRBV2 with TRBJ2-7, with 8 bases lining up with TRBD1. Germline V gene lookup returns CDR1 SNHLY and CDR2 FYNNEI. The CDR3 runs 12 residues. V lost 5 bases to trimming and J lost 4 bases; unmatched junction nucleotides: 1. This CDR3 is CASSRQGYEQYF. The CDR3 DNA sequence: TGTGCCAGCAGTCGACAGGGGTACGAGCAGTACTTC.